The subject of this entry is one T cell receptor (beta chain). Which antigen it targets is not known. Base qualities are not at hand, and no much larger clone is one base apart. The germline V gene yields MGHRA for CDR1 and YSYEKL for CDR2. From its cysteine to its phenylalanine, the CDR3 spans 14 amino acids. Only CDR3 DNA is held: 42 bases, read in frame from base 1. The V end loses 2 bases and the J end loses 5 bases, and a stretch of 12 bases separates them. TCRbeta CDR3 regions were amplified from genomic DNA by means of the immunoSEQ Assay, a bias-controlled multiplex PCR. Concerning the study's data processing: Within the assay, amplification of reference gene primers was used to estimate how many nucleated cells each sample contained. Sequence reads were collapsed and filtered to measure the absolute abundance of every unique TCRbeta CDR3 rearrangement. For each sample, productive Simpson clonality was calculated as the square root of Simpson's diversity index over productive rearrangements. TCRdb took this table from immuneACCESS and kept in-frame rearrangements with V and J called. Such tables lack part of the clones; where checked against another copy, unresolved V genes explain under half of the gap, and the rest is unexplained. V and J calls and clone size are those listed in that table; D and trimming were worked out from the DNA. This sample is represented by 150,000 to 200,000 clones; roughly 87% of them were singletons. Over 0.95% of the sample goes to the ten largest clones.

The sample is drawn from a study of blood T cell repertoires in COVID-19 (dated by TCRdb to the early 2020s). Some background on the complete study: Collaborator samples came from the United States, Italy and Spain and covered acute and convalescent phases of COVID-19. The material from the prospective study consisted of cDNA or gDNA derived from T cells, B-cell-depleted T cells, or PBMCs. Deeply sampled blood TCRbeta repertoires from subjects exposed to, actively infected with, or recovered from COVID-19 were included in the dataset. The repertoires were released in a freely available public database intended as a resource for research on the immune response to SARS-CoV-2. The samples were drawn from the first 160 participants of the ongoing ImmuneRACE study and from 1,254 subjects provided by 6 global collaborators. A de-identified subject ID, COVID-19 status, age in years and sex were almost always included in the sample metadata. HLA class I and class II types, where available, came from metadata supplied by the sample provider rather than from assay-based typing. What the study reported, not specific to this receptor: Clinical and demographic metadata were provided uncurated, with the amount varying by source and participant.

Participants in the prospective study were aged about 18 to 100 years, lived in 20 to 25 United States geographic areas, and enrolled through a virtual design. In the prospective study, participants were assigned to cohorts based on the clinical history participants reported in a screening survey and a study questionnaire. In the prospective study, mobile phlebotomists collected whole blood, serum and a nasopharyngeal or oropharyngeal swab from each participant. Additional blood draws and questionnaires over an approximately two-month period could optionally be provided by prospective study participants. Before DNA extraction, prospective study blood samples were shipped either frozen or at room temperature.

Sequences were obtained from PBMCs or T cells enriched from blood (not recorded which). The clonotype comes from a human donor with acute COVID-19. The donor label of this sample is uncertain. The chain joins TRBV4-1 to TRBJ2-5; TRBD1 is a possible D gene, resting on 5 matching bases. The bases read TGCGCCAGCAGCCAATCAGGGTTGTCGGAGACCCAGTACTTC. This codes for CASSQSGLSETQYF.